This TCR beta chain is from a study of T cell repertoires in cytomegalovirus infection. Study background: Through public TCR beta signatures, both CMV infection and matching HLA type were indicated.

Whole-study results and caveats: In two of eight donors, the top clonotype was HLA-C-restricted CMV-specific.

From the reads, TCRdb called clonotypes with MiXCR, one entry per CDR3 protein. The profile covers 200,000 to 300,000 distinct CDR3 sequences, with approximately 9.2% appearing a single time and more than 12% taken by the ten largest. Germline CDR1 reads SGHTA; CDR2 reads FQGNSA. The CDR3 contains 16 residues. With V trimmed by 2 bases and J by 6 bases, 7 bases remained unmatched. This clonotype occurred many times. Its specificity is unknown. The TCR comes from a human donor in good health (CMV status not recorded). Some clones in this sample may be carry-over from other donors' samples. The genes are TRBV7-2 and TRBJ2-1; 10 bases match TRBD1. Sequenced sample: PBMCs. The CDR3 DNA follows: TGTGCCAGCAGCTTATCTCGGGACAGGGGTTCCAATGAGCAGTTCTTC. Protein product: CASSLSRDRGSNEQFF.